This T cell receptor beta chain was captured by sequencing in a study of blood T cell repertoires in COVID-19. Study at large: Whether acute or convalescent, the COVID-19 samples came from the United States, Italy and Spain. From T cells, B-cell-depleted T cells, or PBMCs came the material, which was cDNA or gDNA.

Germline lookup yields CDR1 SGHNT and CDR2 YENEEA. The length of the CDR3 is 14 residues. Trimming left V 4 bases short and J 7 bases short, with 11 bases between. Original processing methods: Counts of nucleated cells, estimated from reference gene primer amplification, were obtained. Using immunoSEQ multiplex PCR, the repertoire was profiled, and TCRdb retains in-frame clones only, with some absent. That table supplies the V and J calls and clone size; D and trimming were determined from the DNA. The table records roughly 53,000 clones, 85% to 95% of them present only once. The chain links TRBV11-3 to TRBJ1-6; D is perhaps TRBD1 (6 bases). This TCR was recovered from a human donor in a cohort sampled during active COVID-19. The specimen was peripheral blood. The CDR3 loop is CASSSHRANSPLHF. Written as DNA, the CDR3 is TGTGCCAGCAGCTCTCACAGGGCGAATTCACCCCTCCACTTT. Filled out from reference TRBV11-3 and TRBJ1-6, the complete variable domain reads EAGVVQSPRYKIIEKKQPVAFWCNPISGHNTLYWYLQNLGQGPELLIRYENEEAVDDSQLPKDRFSAERLKGVDSTLKIQPAELGDSAVYLCASSSHRANSPLHFGNGTRLTVT.